This section outlines one TCR beta chain sequence together with its context. Its specificity is not known. The data were obtained in a study of regulatory T cells in long-lasting Graves disease. Looking at the study overall: Over 5 years of antithyroid drugs plus positive TSH receptor antibodies defined persistent Graves' disease. General study findings and limits: Blood alone, not thyroid tissue, was studied.

Stated time point: persistent/refractory GD, antithyroid drugs over 5 years with positive TRAb. There was RNA extracted from PBMCs, and the TCR library was made from it. Around 8.2 milliliters of peripheral blood were drawn into EDTA tubes. Assembly of TCR beta libraries relied on iRepertoire HTBI primers together with Arm-PCR of CDR3 regions. In TCRdb, the multiplex PCR reads were re-called with MiXCR into one record per CDR3 protein. There are hundreds of thousands of distinct CDR3 sequences in the sample; 20% to 25% occur only once, and less than 9% lies in the top ten. With V trimmed by 0 bases and J by 4 bases, 3 bases remained unmatched. The CDR3 contains 15 residues. Germline CDR1 SGHNT, CDR2 YYREEE (reference sequence).

This sample comprised peripheral blood mononuclear cells (PBMCs), obtained when the disease was refractory, from a patient treated with antithyroid drugs. The rearrangement joins TRBV5-4 to TRBJ2-1; 8 positions agree with TRBD2. This TCR was recovered from a female donor with Graves disease. The CDR3 sequence is CASSLVSSGYNEQFF. The CDR3 coding sequence is TGTGCCAGCAGCTTGGTGTCTAGCGGGTACAATGAGCAGTTCTTC.